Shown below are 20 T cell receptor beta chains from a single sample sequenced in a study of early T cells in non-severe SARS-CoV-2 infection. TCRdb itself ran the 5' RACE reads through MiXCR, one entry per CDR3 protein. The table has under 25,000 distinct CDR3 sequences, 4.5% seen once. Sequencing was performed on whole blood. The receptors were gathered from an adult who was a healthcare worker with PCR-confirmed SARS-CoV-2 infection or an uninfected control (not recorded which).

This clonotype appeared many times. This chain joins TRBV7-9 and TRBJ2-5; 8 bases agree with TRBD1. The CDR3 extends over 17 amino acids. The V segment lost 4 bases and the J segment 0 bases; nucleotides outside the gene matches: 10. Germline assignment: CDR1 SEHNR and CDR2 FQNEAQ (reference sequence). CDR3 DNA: TGTGCCAGCAGCTACCTGACAGGGGCCCTGTACCAAGAGACCCAGTACTTC. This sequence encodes CASSYLTGALYQETQYF.

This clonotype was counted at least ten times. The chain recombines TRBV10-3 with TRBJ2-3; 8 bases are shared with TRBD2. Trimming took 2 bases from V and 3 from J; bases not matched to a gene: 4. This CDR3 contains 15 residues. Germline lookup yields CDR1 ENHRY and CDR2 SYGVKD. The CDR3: CAISERGGRTDTQYF. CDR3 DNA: TGTGCCATCAGTGAGCGGGGGGGCAGGACAGATACGCAGTATTTT.

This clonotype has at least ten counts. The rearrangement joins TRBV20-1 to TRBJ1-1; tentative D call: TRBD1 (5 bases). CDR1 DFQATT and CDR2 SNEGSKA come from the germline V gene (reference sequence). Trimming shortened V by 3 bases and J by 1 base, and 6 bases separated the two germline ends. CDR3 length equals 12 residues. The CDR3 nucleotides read TGCAGTGCTAGGGGGCCGAACACTGAAGCTTTCTTT. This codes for CSARGPNTEAFF.

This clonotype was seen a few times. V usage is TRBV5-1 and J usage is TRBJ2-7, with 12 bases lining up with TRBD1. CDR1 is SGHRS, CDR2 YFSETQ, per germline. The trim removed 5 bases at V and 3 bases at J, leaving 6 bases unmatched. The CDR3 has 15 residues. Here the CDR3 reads CASRIGTGGGYEQYF. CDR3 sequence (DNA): TGCGCCAGCAGGATCGGGACAGGGGGCGGCTACGAGCAGTACTTC. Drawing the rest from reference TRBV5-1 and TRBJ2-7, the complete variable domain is KAGVTQTPRYLIKTRGQQVTLSCSPISGHRSVSWYQQTPGQGLQFLFEYFSETQRNKGNFPGRFSGRQFSNSRSEMNVSTLELGDSALYLCASRIGTGGGYEQYFGPGTRLTVT.

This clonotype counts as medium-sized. CDR3 amino acids: CASSTASTDTQYF. CDR3 coding DNA: TGTGCCAGCAGCACCGCTAGCACAGATACGCAGTATTTT. The J gene is TRBJ2-3, the V gene TRBV5-6; D is uncertain. This CDR3 has 13 amino acids. The germline CDR1 and CDR2 sequences are SGHDT and YYEEEE. With 4 bases removed from V and 0 bases from J, the gap between germline ends came to 6 bases.

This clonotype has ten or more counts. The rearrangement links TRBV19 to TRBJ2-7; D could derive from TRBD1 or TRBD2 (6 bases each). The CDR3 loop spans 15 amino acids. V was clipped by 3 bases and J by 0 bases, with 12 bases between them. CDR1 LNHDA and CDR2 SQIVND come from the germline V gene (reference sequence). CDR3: CASSISGAPSYEQYF. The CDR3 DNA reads TGTGCCAGTAGTATTTCGGGGGCACCCTCCTACGAGCAGTACTTC.

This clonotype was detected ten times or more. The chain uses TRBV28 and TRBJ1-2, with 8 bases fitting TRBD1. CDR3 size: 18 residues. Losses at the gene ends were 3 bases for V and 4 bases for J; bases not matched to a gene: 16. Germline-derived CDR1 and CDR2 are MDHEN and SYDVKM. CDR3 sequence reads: CASSFGPHDRGDGYGYTF. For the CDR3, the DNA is TGTGCCAGCAGTTTCGGCCCCCATGACAGGGGAGACGGCTATGGCTACACCTTC.

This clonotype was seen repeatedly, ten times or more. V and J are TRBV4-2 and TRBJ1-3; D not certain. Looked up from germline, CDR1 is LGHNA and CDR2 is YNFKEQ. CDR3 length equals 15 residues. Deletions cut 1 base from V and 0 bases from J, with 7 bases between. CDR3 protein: CASSQAGSSGNTIYF. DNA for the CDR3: TGTGCCAGCAGCCAAGCGGGGAGCTCTGGAAACACCATATATTTT.

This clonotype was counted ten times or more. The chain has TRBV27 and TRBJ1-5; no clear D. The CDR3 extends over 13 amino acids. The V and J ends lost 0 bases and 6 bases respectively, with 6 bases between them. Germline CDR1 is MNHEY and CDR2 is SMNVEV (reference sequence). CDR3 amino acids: CASSLSRTQPQHF. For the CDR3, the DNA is TGTGCCAGCAGTTTATCCCGTACTCAGCCCCAGCATTTT.

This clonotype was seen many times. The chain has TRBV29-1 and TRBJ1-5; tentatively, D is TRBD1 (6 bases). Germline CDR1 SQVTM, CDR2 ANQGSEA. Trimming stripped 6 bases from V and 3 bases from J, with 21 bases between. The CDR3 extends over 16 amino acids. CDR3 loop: CSVAGGGAWNNQPQHF. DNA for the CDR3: TGCAGCGTGGCTGGCGGGGGCGCATGGAACAATCAGCCCCAGCATTTT.

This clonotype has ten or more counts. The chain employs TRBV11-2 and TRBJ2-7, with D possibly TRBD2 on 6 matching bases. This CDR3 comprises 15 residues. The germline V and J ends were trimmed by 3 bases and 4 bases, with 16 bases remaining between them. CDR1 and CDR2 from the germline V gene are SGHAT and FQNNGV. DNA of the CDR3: TGTGCCAGCAGCTTCGGCGGGGTCAGTCCTTACGAGCAGTACTTC. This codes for CASSFGGVSPYEQYF.

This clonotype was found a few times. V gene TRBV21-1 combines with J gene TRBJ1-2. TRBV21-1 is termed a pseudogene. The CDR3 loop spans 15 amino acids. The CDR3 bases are TGTGCCAGCAGCAAAGTGATTGGTTATAACTATGGCTACACCTTC. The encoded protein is CASSKVIGYNYGYTF.

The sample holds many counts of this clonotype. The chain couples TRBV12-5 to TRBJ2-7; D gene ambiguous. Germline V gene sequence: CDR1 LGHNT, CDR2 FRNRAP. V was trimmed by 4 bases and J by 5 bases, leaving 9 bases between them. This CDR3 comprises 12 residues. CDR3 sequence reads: CASGSRTDEQYF. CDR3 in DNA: TGTGCTAGTGGTTCACGGACGGACGAGCAGTACTTC.

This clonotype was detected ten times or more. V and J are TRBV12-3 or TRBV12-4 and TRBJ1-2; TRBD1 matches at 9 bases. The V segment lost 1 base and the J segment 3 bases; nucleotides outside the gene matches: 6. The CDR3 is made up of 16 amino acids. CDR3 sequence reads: CASSLVSRTGDYGYTF. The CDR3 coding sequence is TGTGCCAGCAGTTTAGTATCTCGGACAGGGGACTATGGCTACACCTTC.

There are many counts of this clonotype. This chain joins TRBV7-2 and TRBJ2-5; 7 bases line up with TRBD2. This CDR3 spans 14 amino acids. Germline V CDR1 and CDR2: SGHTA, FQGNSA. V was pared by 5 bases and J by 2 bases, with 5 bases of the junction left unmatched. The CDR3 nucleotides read TGTGCCAGCAGCCCGCGAGCGGGGCAAGAGACCCAGTACTTC. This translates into CASSPRAGQETQYF.

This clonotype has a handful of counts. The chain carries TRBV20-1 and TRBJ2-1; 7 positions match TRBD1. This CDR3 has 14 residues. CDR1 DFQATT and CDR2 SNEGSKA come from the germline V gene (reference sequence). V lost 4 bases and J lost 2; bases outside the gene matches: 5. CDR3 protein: CSAMRDSTYNEQFF. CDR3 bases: TGCAGTGCTATGAGGGACAGCACCTACAATGAGCAGTTCTTC.

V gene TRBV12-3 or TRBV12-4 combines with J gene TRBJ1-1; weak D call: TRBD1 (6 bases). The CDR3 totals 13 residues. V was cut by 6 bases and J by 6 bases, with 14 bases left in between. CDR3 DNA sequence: TGTGCCAGCAGCGAGCCAGGGGTCCCTGAAGCTTTCTTT. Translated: CASSEPGVPEAFF.

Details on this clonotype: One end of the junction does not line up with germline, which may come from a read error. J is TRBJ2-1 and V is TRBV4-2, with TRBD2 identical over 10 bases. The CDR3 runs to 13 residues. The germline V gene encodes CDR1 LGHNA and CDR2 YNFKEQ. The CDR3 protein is CASSQDGLAGDRF. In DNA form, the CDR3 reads TGTGCCAGCAGCCAAGACGGGCTAGCGGGGGATCGATTC.

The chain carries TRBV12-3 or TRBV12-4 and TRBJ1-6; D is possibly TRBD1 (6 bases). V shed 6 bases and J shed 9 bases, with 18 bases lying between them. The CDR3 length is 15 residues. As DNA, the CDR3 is TGTGCCAGCAGGCTACGACAGGCTCCTTCTTCACCCCTCCACTTT. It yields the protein CASRLRQAPSSPLHF.

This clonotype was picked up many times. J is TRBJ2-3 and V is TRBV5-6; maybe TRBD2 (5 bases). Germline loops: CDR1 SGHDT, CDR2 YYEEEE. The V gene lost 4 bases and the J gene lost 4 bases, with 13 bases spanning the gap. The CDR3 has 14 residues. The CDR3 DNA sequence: TGTGCCAGCAGCCCGTTGGAGGTGTCAGATACGCAGTATTTT. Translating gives CASSPLEVSDTQYF.